This is a list of T cell receptor beta chains from one sample in a study of response to subunit inactivated influenza vaccine. In TCRdb, the RT-PCR reads were re-called with MiXCR into one record per CDR3 protein. The sample lists 500,000 to 600,000 distinct CDR3 sequences, less than 15% occurring once. The source was PBMCs from blood, collected 11 to 12 days after vaccination. These receptors came from a man between 50 and 59 years old who received an inactivated influenza vaccine. Each CDR3 is given with its conserved first and last residue. D genes are given only for firm matches. The listing skips clone size in some rows; elsewhere it reads once, few, many or a size class.

cdr3_nt cdr3_aa d_call j_call clone_size v_call
TGTGCCAGCAGTCATCGGGGCCGTGGAGGCACAGATACGCAGTATTTT CASSHRGRGGTDTQYF - TRBJ2-3 few TRBV6-1
TGTGCCAGCAGGAAGCGGGGGGAACAGGGGGAGACCCAGTACTTC CASRKRGEQGETQYF TRBD2 TRBJ2-5 few TRBV6-4
TGTGCCATCAGTATGTCCCGGGACAGGGGTGGGGCCAACGTCCTGACTTTC CAISMSRDRGGANVLTF TRBD1 TRBJ2-6 - TRBV10-3
TGTGCCAGCACCCCCGCAGGGGGCTGGAATGAGCAGTTCTTC CASTPAGGWNEQFF TRBD1 TRBJ2-1 - TRBV7-2
TGTGCCAGCTCTCGATCCGCTACCGGGCCTAGGACGTCCTACGAGCAGTACTTC CASSRSATGPRTSYEQYF - TRBJ2-7 - TRBV7-8
TGTGCCAGCAGTTTCGGAGCGATCCAAGCCCAGCATTTT CASSFGAIQAQHF - TRBJ1-5 - TRBV12-3/TRBV12-4
TGTGCCATCAGCCCCGTAGCGGGGGGGCTGGGGTCACCCCTCCACTTT CAISPVAGGLGSPLHF - TRBJ1-6 few TRBV10-3
TGTGCCAGCAGTTTAAGGGACGCGTCCTACAATGAGCAGTTCTTC CASSLRDASYNEQFF - TRBJ2-1 - TRBV12-3/TRBV12-4
TGCAGTGTCGAAGGACTAGCGGGAGGCAACAATGAGCAGTTCTTC CSVEGLAGGNNEQFF TRBD2 TRBJ2-1 few TRBV20-1
TGTGCCAGCAGCTTAGGGGTCCCCGGGACCAACCCCACAGATACGCAGTATTTT CASSLGVPGTNPTDTQYF - TRBJ2-3 - TRBV11-2
TGTGCCAGCAGCGACAGGGTTATTGGGGCCAACGTCCTGACTTTC CASSDRVIGANVLTF - TRBJ2-6 - TRBV9
TGTGCCAGCAGGCCGGGACTAGCGGGAGAGGGTACGCAGTATTTT CASRPGLAGEGTQYF TRBD2 TRBJ2-3 - TRBV27
TGTGCCAGCAGCCCCGGACTAGTTCTGAACACAGATACGCAGTATTTT CASSPGLVLNTDTQYF TRBD2 TRBJ2-3 - TRBV3-1
TGTGCCAGCAGTGAGACAAGGAGTCAGCCCCAGCATTTT CASSETRSQPQHF - TRBJ1-5 few TRBV6-1
TGTGCCAGCAGCCCCGGTTCTCCTATCTACAATGAGCAGTTCTTC CASSPGSPIYNEQFF - TRBJ2-1 few TRBV7-6
TGTGCCAGCAGTTACTCGTGGGACAGGGCCTACGAGCAGTACTTC CASSYSWDRAYEQYF TRBD1 TRBJ2-7 - TRBV6-5
TGTGCCAGCACCCCGGGGAGGGGATCCTACAATGAGCAGTTCTTC CASTPGRGSYNEQFF TRBD2 TRBJ2-1 - TRBV6-2/TRBV6-3
TGCGCCAGCAGCTTTCCGAGAAGCGGGAGGTCGAACACCGGGGAGCTGTTTTTT CASSFPRSGRSNTGELFF TRBD2 TRBJ2-2 few TRBV5-1
TGCAGTGCTAGAGATCTCGGGACAAACGCGAACACCGGGGAGCTGTTTTTT CSARDLGTNANTGELFF - TRBJ2-2 few TRBV20-1
TGTGCCAGCAGCCCCCTTCCTGGGGAGCAGTTCTTC CASSPLPGEQFF - TRBJ2-1 few TRBV11-2
TGTGCCAGCAGTCCTACCCCCGTGAACTATGGCTACACCTTC CASSPTPVNYGYTF - TRBJ1-2 many TRBV6-2/TRBV6-3
TGTGCCATCAGTGGCGGGACGCAGACCTACGAGCAGTACTTC CAISGGTQTYEQYF - TRBJ2-7 few TRBV10-3
TGTGCCAGCAGCCAAGAGGACAGCCACGAGCAGTACTTC CASSQEDSHEQYF - TRBJ2-7 - TRBV4-2
TGTGCCAGCAGTTTAAACATGCCTAGCTATAGTGGGAACTACGAGCAGTACTTC CASSLNMPSYSGNYEQYF - TRBJ2-7 - TRBV12-3/TRBV12-4
TGCAGCGTTGAGGAACAAGGGGACTACTACAATGAGCAGTTCTTC CSVEEQGDYYNEQFF TRBD2 TRBJ2-1 - TRBV29-1
TGTGCCAGTGCCCCTCTCGGCGGGACTAATGAAAAACTGTTTTTT CASAPLGGTNEKLFF - TRBJ1-4 few TRBV5-5
TGTGCCAGCAGCTTAGGGTCCCAGGTGCCAGAGCAGTTCTTC CASSLGSQVPEQFF - TRBJ2-1 many TRBV11-3
TGCAGTGCTACACCTTTCGCTAACTATGGCTACACCTTC CSATPFANYGYTF - TRBJ1-2 - TRBV20-1
TGCGCCAGCAGCCAAGAGAAAAGAGGGGGAGAGCAGTACTTC CASSQEKRGGEQYF - TRBJ2-7 - TRBV4-3
TGTGCCAGCAGCCGGGCCTCCGTGGAGACCCGGTACTTC CASSRASVETRYF - TRBJ2-5 - TRBV28
TGTGCCAGCAGCGCTCCGAAGGGGAGTGGCGCAGATACGCAGTATTTT CASSAPKGSGADTQYF - TRBJ2-3 - TRBV7-9
TGTGCCAGCAGCTTAATGGGGGGGAGAGCGGCAGATACGCAGTATTTT CASSLMGGRAADTQYF TRBD2 TRBJ2-3 - TRBV11-2
TGTGCCAGCTCACCTGCGGGCGACGAGCAGTACTTC CASSPAGDEQYF - TRBJ2-7 few TRBV18
TGTGCCAGCAGTTTGGACAGGGTTAAGGGCTATGGCTACACCTTC CASSLDRVKGYGYTF TRBD1 TRBJ1-2 few TRBV28
TGCGCCAGCAGCTTGGCCGGGACAAGCCTGATGGAGACCCAGTACTTC CASSLAGTSLMETQYF - TRBJ2-5 few TRBV5-1